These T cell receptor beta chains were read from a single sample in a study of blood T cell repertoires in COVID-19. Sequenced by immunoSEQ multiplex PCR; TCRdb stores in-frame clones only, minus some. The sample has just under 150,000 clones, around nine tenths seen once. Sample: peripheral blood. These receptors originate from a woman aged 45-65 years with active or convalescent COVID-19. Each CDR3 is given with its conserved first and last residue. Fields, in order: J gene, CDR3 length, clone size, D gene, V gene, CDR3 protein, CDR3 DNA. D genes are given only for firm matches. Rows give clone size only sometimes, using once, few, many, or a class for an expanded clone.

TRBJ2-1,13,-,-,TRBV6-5,CASSQGGGNEQFF,TGTGCCAGCAGTCAGGGAGGTGGGAATGAGCAGTTCTTC
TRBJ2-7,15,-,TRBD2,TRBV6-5,CASKGGSSGTYEQYF,TGTGCCAGCAAGGGAGGGTCTAGCGGTACCTACGAGCAGTACTTC
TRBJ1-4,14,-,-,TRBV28,CASSLGGIREKLFF,TGTGCCAGCAGTTTAGGGGGGATTCGTGAAAAACTGTTTTTT
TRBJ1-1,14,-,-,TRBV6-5,CASSYSIGGTEAFF,TGTGCCAGCAGTTACTCGATAGGCGGCACTGAAGCTTTCTTT
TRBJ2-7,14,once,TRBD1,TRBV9,CASSVATGTYEQYF,TGTGCCAGCAGCGTAGCGACAGGGACGTACGAGCAGTACTTC
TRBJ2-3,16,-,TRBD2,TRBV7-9,CASSSTSGGPPDTQYF,TGTGCCAGCAGCAGTACTAGCGGGGGGCCCCCAGATACGCAGTATTTT
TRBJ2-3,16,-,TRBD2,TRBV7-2,CASSTLAGGGTDTQYF,TGTGCCAGCAGCACGTTAGCGGGGGGAGGCACAGATACGCAGTATTTT
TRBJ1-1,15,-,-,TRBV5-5,CASSLEQGQNTEAFF,TGTGCCAGCAGCTTAGAGCAGGGACAGAACACTGAAGCTTTCTTT
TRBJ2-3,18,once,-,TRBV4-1,CASSQVGERTPSTDTQYF,TGCGCCAGCAGCCAAGTGGGAGAGCGGACCCCCAGCACAGATACGCAGTATTTT
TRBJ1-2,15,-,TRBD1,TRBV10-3,CAISRGQGGNYGYTF,TGTGCCATCAGCCGGGGACAGGGGGGAAACTATGGCTACACCTTC
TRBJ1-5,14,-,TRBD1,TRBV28,CASSSGQGNQPQHF,TGTGCCAGCAGTTCGGGACAGGGCAATCAGCCCCAGCATTTT
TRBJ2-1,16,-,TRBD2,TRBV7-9,CASSSLAGGSYNEQFF,TGTGCCAGCAGCTCACTAGCGGGGGGCTCCTACAATGAGCAGTTCTTC
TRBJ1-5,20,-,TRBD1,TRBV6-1,CASSEITGGYLTDSNQPQHF,TGTGCCAGCAGTGAGATAACAGGGGGTTATCTGACAGATAGCAATCAGCCCCAGCATTTT
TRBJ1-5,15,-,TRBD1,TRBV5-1,CASSPGDSLNQPQHF,TGCGCCAGCAGCCCTGGGGACAGCCTCAATCAGCCCCAGCATTTT
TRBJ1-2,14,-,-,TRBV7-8,CASSLDRENYGYTF,TGTGCCAGCAGCTTAGACCGAGAAAACTATGGCTACACCTTC
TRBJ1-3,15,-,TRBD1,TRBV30,CAWSVAGGGGNTIYF,TGTGCCTGGAGTGTTGCAGGGGGAGGTGGAAACACCATATATTTT
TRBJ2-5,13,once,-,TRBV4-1,CASSRLIRETQYF,TGCGCCAGCAGCCGACTGATAAGAGAGACCCAGTACTTC
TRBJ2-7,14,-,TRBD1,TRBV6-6,CASSYGTGYYEQYF,TGTGCCAGCAGTTACGGGACAGGGTACTACGAGCAGTACTTC
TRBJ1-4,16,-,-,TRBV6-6,CASSYPTREGNEKLFF,TGTGCCAGCAGTTACCCCACGAGGGAAGGGAATGAAAAACTGTTTTTT
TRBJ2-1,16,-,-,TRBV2,CASSPNSGFGGDEQFF,TGTGCCAGCAGCCCTAATTCAGGGTTTGGGGGCGATGAGCAGTTCTTC
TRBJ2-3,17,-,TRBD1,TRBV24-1,CATSDPGQEPYTDTQYF,TGTGCCACCAGTGACCCCGGACAGGAGCCCTACACAGATACGCAGTATTTT
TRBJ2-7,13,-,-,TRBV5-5,CASSLQGGYEQYF,TGTGCCAGCAGCTTGCAGGGGGGTTACGAGCAGTACTTC
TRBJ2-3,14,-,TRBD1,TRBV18,CASSRTGGDDTQYF,TGTGCCAGCTCACGAACAGGGGGCGACGATACGCAGTATTTT
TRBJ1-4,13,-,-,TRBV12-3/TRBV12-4,CASRLNRNEKLFF,TGTGCCAGCAGGCTAAACCGTAATGAAAAACTGTTTTTT
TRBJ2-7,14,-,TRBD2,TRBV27,CASRSSGTFYEQYF,TGTGCCAGCAGAAGTAGCGGGACGTTCTACGAGCAGTACTTC
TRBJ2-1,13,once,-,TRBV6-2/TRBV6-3,CASSSPIQVEQFF,TGTGCCAGCAGTTCGCCTATCCAAGTTGAGCAGTTCTTC
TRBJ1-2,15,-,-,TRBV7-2,CASSLNNRANYGYTF,TGTGCCAGCAGCTTAAATAACAGGGCTAACTATGGCTACACCTTC
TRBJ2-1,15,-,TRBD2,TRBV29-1,CSVLPSGVISGEQFF,TGCAGCGTTCTTCCTAGCGGGGTGATATCGGGTGAGCAGTTCTTC
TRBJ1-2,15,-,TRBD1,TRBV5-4,CASSSPTGANYGYTF,TGTGCCAGCAGCTCCCCGACAGGGGCTAACTATGGCTACACCTTC
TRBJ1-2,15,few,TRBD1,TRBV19,CASSIRQGVNYGYTF,TGTGCCAGTAGTATCCGACAGGGGGTGAACTATGGCTACACCTTC
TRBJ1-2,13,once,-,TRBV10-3,CAISDIGGYGYTF,TGTGCCATCAGTGATATAGGGGGCTATGGCTACACCTTC
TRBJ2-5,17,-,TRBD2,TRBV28,CASSSRTSGRSYETQYF,TGTGCCAGCAGTTCGCGGACTAGCGGGAGATCCTACGAGACCCAGTACTTC
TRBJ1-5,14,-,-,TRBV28,CASTAQGLYQPQHF,TGTGCCAGCACTGCTCAGGGTTTATATCAGCCCCAGCATTTT
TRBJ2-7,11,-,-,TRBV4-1,CASSQGRRSHF,TGCGCCAGCAGCCAAGGGAGACGTTCGCACTTC
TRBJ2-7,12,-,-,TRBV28,CASSKPTGNTYF,TGTGCCAGCAGCAAGCCAACAGGGAACACGTACTTC
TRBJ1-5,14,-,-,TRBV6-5,CASRNTGINQPQHF,TGTGCCAGCAGGAACACAGGAATCAATCAGCCCCAGCATTTT
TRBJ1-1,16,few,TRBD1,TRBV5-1,CASRTGTGGAGTEAFF,TGCGCCAGCAGGACCGGGACAGGGGGCGCCGGGACTGAAGCTTTCTTT
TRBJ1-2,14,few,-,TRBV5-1,CASSPDRLNYGYTF,TGCGCCAGCAGTCCCGACAGGCTAAACTATGGCTACACCTTC
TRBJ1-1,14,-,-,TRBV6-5,CASSYRSLNTEAFF,TGTGCCAGCAGTTACAGGAGTCTGAACACTGAAGCTTTCTTT
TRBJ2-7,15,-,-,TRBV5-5,CASSLGSLGVYEQYF,TGTGCCAGCAGCTTGGGCAGCCTAGGGGTCTACGAGCAGTACTTC
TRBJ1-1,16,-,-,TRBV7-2,CASSLEGGGVNTEAFF,TGTGCCAGCAGCTTAGAAGGCGGGGGGGTAAACACTGAAGCTTTCTTT
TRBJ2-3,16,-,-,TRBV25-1,CASSVAGLVGTDTQYF,TGTGCCAGCAGTGTTGCGGGCTTAGTGGGGACAGATACGCAGTATTTT